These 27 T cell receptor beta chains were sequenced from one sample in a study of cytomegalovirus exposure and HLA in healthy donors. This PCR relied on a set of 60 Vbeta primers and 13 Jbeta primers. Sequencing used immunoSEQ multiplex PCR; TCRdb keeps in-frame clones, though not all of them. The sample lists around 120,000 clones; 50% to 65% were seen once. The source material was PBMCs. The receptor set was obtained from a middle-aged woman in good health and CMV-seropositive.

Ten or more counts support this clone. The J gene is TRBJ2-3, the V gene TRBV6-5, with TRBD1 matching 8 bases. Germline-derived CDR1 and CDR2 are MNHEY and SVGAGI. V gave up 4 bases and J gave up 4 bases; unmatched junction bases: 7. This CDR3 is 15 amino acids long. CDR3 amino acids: CASSSLQGAADTQYF. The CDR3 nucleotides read TGTGCCAGCAGTTCCCTCCAGGGGGCTGCAGATACGCAGTATTTT.

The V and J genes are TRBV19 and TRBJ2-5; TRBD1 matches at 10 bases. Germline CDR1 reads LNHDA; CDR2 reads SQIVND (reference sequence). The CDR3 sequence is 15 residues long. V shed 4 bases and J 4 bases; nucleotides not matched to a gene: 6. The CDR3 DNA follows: TGTGCCAGTAGTAGCCAGACAGGGGGCCGAGAGACCCAGTACTTC. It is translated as CASSSQTGGRETQYF.

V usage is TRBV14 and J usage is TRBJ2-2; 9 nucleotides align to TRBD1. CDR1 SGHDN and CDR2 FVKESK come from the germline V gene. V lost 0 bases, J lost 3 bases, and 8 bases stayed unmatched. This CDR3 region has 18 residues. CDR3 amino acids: CASSQDHGTGFYTGELFF. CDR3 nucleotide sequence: TGTGCCAGCAGCCAAGACCACGGGACAGGGTTTTACACCGGGGAGCTGTTTTTT. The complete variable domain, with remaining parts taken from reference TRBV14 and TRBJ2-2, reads EAGVTQFPSHSVIEKGQTVTLRCDPISGHDNLYWYRRVMGKEIKFLLHFVKESKQDESGMPNNRFLAERTGGTYSTLKVQPAELEDSGVYFCASSQDHGTGFYTGELFFGEGSRLTVL.

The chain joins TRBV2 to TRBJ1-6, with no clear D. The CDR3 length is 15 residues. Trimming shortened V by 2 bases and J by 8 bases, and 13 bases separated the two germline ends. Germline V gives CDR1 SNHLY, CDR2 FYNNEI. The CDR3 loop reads CASSESGQADSPLHF. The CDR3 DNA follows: TGTGCCAGCAGTGAATCTGGGCAGGCTGATTCACCCCTCCACTTT.

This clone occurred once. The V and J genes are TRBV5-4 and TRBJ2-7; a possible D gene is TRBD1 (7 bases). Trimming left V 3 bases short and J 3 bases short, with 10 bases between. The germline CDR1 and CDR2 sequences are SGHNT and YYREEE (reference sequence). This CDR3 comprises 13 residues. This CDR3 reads CASSYQGGYEQYF. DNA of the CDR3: TGTGCCAGCAGCTACCAGGGGGGCTACGAGCAGTACTTC.

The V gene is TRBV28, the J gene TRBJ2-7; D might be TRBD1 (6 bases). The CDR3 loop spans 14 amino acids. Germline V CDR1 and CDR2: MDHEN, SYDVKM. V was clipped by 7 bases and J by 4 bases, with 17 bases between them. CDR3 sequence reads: CASTVQGNLYEQYF. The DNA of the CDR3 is TGTGCCAGCACCGTACAGGGAAACCTTTACGAGCAGTACTTC. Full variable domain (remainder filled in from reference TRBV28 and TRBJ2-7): DVKVTQSSRYLVKRTGEKVFLECVQDMDHENMFWYRQDPGLGLRLIYFSYDVKMKEKGDIPEGYSVSREKKERFSLILESASTNQTSMYLCASTVQGNLYEQYFGPGTRLTVT.

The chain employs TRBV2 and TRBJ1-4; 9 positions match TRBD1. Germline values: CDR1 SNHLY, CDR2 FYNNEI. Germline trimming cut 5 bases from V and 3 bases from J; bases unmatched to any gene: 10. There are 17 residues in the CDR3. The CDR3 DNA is TGTGCCAGCAGTCCCGAGGGGACAGGGACTCCTAATGAAAAACTGTTTTTT. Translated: CASSPEGTGTPNEKLFF.

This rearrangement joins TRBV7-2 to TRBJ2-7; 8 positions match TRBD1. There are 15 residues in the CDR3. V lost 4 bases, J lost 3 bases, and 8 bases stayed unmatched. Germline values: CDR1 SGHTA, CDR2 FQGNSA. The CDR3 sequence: CASSSQGGAIYEQYF. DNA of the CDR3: TGTGCCAGCAGCTCACAGGGGGGAGCGATCTACGAGCAGTACTTC.

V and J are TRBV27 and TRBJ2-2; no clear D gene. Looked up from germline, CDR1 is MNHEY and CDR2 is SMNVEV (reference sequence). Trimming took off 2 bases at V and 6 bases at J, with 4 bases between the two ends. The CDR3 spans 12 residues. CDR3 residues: CASSLLAGELFF. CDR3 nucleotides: TGTGCCAGCAGTTTACTAGCCGGGGAGCTGTTTTTT.

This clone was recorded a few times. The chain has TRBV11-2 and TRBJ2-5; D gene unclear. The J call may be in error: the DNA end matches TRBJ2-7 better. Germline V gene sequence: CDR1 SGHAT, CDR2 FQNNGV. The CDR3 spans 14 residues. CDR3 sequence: CASSLDASSYEQYF. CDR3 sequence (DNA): TGTGCCAGCAGCTTAGACGCGAGCTCCTACGAGCAGTACTTC.

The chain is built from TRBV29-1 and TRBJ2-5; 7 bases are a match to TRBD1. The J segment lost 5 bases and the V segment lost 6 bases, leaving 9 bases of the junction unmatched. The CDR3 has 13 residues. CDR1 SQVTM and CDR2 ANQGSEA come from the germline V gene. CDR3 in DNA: TGCAGCGTGATCCCGACAGGGCAGGAGACCCAGTACTTC. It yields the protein CSVIPTGQETQYF.

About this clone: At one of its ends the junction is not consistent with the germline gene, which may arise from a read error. CDR3 DNA sequence: TGTACCAGCAGTGAATTTCGAAGGGCCGGGGCGGGGACCGGGGAGCTGTTTTTT. Residues: CTSSEFRRAGAGTGELFF. The chain combines TRBV2 with TRBJ2-2; perhaps TRBD2 as D (6 bases). The CDR3 consists of 18 residues. The germline CDR1 and CDR2 sequences are SNHLY and FYNNEI.

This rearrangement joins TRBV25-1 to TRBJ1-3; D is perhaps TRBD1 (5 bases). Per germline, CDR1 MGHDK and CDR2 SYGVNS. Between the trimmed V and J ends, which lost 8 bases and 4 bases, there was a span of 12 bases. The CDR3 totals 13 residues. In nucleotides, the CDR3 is TGTGCCAGCGGGGGGGGTCTCGGAAACACCATATATTTT. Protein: CASGGGLGNTIYF. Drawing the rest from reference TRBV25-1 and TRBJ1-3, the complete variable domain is EADIYQTPRYLVIGTGKKITLECSQTMGHDKMYWYQQDPGMELHLIHYSYGVNSTEKGDLSSESTVSRIRTEHFPLTLESARPSHTSQYLCASGGGLGNTIYFGEGSWLTVV.

CDR3 DNA: TGTGCCAGTAGTATAGGTGGTACCTACTCCTACGAGCAGTACTTC. Translation: CASSIGGTYSYEQYF. This rearrangement joins TRBV19 to TRBJ2-7; D is uncertain. The V gene lost 1 base and the J gene lost 0 bases, with 10 bases spanning the gap. This CDR3 spans 15 amino acids. CDR1 is LNHDA, CDR2 SQIVND, per germline (reference sequence).

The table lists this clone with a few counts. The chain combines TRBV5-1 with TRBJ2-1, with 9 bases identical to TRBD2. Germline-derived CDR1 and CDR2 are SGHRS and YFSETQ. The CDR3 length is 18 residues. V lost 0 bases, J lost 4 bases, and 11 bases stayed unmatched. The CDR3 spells CASSLVYQTSGEYNEQFF. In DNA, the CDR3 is TGCGCCAGCAGCTTGGTTTATCAGACTAGCGGAGAGTACAATGAGCAGTTCTTC.

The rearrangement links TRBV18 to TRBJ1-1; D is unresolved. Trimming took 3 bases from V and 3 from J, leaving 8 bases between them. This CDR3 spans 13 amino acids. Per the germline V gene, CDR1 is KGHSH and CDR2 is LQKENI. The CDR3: CASSPASYTEAFF. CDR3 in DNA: TGTGCCAGCTCACCTGCGAGCTACACTGAAGCTTTCTTT.

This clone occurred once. The chain's CDR3 is CASSGQGNYGYTF. CDR3 DNA sequence: TGTGCCAGCAGCGGACAGGGGAACTATGGCTACACCTTC. The genes are TRBV6-5 and TRBJ1-2; 9 nucleotides match TRBD1. V trimming: 6 bases; J trimming: 2 bases; junction bases outside the gene matches: 1. This CDR3 region has 13 residues. Germline V lookup: CDR1 MNHEY, CDR2 SVGAGI.

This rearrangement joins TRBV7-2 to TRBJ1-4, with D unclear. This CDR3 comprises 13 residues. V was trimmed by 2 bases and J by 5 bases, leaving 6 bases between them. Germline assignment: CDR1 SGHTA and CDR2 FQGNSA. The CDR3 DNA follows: TGTGCCAGCAGCTTACGGTCGAATGAAAAACTGTTTTTT. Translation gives CASSLRSNEKLFF. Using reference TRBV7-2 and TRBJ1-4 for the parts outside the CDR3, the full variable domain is GAGVSQSPSNKVTEKGKDVELRCDPISGHTALYWYRQSLGQGLEFLIYFQGNSAPDKSGLPSDRFSAERTGGSVSTLTIQRTQQEDSAVYLCASSLRSNEKLFFGSGTQLSVL.

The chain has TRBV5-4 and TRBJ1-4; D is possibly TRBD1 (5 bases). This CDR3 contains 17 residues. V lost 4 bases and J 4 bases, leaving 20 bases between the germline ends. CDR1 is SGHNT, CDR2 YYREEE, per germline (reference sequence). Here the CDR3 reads CASSRDPGGALNEKLFF. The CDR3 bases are TGTGCCAGCAGCCGAGATCCAGGCGGGGCTCTTAATGAAAAACTGTTTTTT.

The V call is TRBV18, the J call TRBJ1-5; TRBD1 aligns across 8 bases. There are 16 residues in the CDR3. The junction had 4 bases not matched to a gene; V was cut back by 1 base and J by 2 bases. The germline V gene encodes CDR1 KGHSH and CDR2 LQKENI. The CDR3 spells CASSPQTGGGNQPQHF. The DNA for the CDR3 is TGTGCCAGCTCACCACAAACAGGGGGAGGCAATCAGCCCCAGCATTTT.

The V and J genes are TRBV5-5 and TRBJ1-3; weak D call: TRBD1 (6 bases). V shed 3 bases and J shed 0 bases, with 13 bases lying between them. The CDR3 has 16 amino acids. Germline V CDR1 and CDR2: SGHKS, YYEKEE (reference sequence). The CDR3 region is CASSSYRASSGNTIYF. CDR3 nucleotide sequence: TGTGCCAGCAGCTCTTACAGGGCCTCCTCTGGAAACACCATATATTTT.

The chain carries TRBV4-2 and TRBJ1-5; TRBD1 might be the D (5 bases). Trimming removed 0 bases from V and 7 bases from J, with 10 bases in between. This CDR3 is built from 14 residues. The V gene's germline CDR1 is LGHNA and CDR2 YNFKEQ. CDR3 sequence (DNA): TGTGCCAGCAGCCAAGATGGAGGGGACCAGCCCCAGCATTTT. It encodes CASSQDGGDQPQHF.

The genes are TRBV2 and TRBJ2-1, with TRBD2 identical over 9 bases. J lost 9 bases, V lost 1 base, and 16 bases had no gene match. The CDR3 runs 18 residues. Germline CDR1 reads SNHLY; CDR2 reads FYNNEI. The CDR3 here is CASSEGISGSRIRGEQFF. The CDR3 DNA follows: TGTGCCAGCAGTGAAGGAATTAGCGGGAGCAGAATTAGGGGTGAGCAGTTCTTC.

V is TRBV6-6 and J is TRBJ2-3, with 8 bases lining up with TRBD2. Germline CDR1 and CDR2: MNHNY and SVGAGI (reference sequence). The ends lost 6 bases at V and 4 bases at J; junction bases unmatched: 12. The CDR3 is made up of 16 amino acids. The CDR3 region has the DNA TGTGCCAGCAGGATCAGCGGGAGATCGTTGGCAGATACGCAGTATTTT. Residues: CASRISGRSLADTQYF.

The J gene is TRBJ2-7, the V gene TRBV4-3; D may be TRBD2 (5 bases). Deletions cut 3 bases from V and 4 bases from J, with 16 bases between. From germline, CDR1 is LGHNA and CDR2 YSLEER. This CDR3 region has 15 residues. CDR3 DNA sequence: TGCGCCAGCAGCCAGATATCGAGCGGAGAATACGAGCAGTACTTC. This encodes CASSQISSGEYEQYF.

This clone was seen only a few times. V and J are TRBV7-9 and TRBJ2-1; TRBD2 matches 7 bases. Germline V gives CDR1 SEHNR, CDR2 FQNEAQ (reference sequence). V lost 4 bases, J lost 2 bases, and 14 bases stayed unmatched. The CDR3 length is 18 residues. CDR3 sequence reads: CASSSTLAVLTPYNEQFF. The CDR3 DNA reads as TGTGCCAGCAGCTCCACCCTAGCGGTACTGACTCCCTACAATGAGCAGTTCTTC. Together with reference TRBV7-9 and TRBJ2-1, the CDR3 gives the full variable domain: DTGVSQNPRHKITKRGQNVTFRCDPISEHNRLYWYRQTLGQGPEFLTYFQNEAQLEKSRLLSDRFSAERPKGSFSTLEIQRTEQGDSAMYLCASSSTLAVLTPYNEQFFGPGTRLTVL.

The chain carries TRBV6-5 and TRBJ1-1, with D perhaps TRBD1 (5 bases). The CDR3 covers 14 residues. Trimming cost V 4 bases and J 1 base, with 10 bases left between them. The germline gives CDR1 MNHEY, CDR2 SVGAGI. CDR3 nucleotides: TGTGCCAGCAGTTCAACAGGTTGGAACACTGAAGCTTTCTTT. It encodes CASSSTGWNTEAFF.